A selection of T cell receptor beta chains follows, all from one sample in a study of cytomegalovirus exposure and HLA in healthy donors. Repertoires were generated with immunoSEQ multiplex PCR, while TCRdb's copy carries only in-frame clones and drops some. The sample has 150,000 to 200,000 clones, 79% seen once; the top ten hold about 2.2%. Sequencing was performed on PBMCs. These receptors all stem from a woman aged 45 to 65 in good health and CMV-seronegative. Each CDR3 is given with its conserved first and last residue. A D gene is named only where the DNA matches it firmly. Clone size is stated in some rows and not others, as once, few, many or a class when expanded.

clone_size: -
d_call: -
v_call: TRBV4-3
j_call: TRBJ2-7
cdr3_aa: CASSQDSGGGGYEQYF
cdr3_nt: TGCGCCAGCAGCCAAGATTCGGGGGGCGGGGGATACGAGCAGTACTTC

clone_size: once
d_call: -
v_call: TRBV4-3
j_call: TRBJ2-2
cdr3_aa: CASSQDSGIAGELFF
cdr3_nt: TGCGCCAGCAGCCAAGATTCCGGGATCGCCGGGGAGCTGTTTTTT

clone_size: -
d_call: TRBD1
v_call: TRBV7-2
j_call: TRBJ1-3
cdr3_aa: CASSDDRGLGNTIYF
cdr3_nt: TGTGCCAGCAGCGACGACAGGGGGCTAGGAAACACCATATATTTT

clone_size: -
d_call: TRBD1
v_call: TRBV6-5
j_call: TRBJ2-3
cdr3_aa: CASADRAPGDTQYF
cdr3_nt: TGTGCCAGCGCCGACAGGGCACCAGGGGATACGCAGTATTTT

clone_size: -
d_call: TRBD2
v_call: TRBV7-2
j_call: TRBJ2-1
cdr3_aa: CASRTLGSGSYNEQFF
cdr3_nt: TGTGCCAGCAGAACCCTGGGTAGCGGGAGTTACAATGAGCAGTTCTTC

clone_size: -
d_call: TRBD1
v_call: TRBV18
j_call: TRBJ1-1
cdr3_aa: CASSPSQGAYTEAFF
cdr3_nt: TGTGCCAGCTCACCATCACAGGGGGCATACACTGAAGCTTTCTTT

clone_size: -
d_call: -
v_call: TRBV9
j_call: TRBJ1-6
cdr3_aa: CASSVDPGTKNSPLHF
cdr3_nt: TGTGCCAGCAGCGTAGATCCGGGAACGAAGAATTCACCCCTCCACTTT

clone_size: -
d_call: TRBD1
v_call: TRBV29-1
j_call: TRBJ1-1
cdr3_aa: CSVELHLRDRTEAFF
cdr3_nt: TGCAGCGTTGAACTCCACCTCCGGGACAGGACTGAAGCTTTCTTT

clone_size: -
d_call: -
v_call: TRBV5-1
j_call: TRBJ2-3
cdr3_aa: CASSFDSGSTDTQYF
cdr3_nt: TGCGCCAGCAGCTTCGACAGTGGAAGCACAGATACGCAGTATTTT

clone_size: -
d_call: TRBD2
v_call: TRBV11-1
j_call: TRBJ2-1
cdr3_aa: CASSLMSGSHNEQFF
cdr3_nt: TGTGCCAGCAGCTTAATGAGCGGGAGCCACAATGAGCAGTTCTTC

clone_size: -
d_call: TRBD1
v_call: TRBV4-2
j_call: TRBJ1-5
cdr3_aa: CASSQGTGGSQPQHF
cdr3_nt: TGTGCCAGCAGCCAAGGTACAGGGGGCAGTCAGCCCCAGCATTTT

clone_size: few
d_call: TRBD2
v_call: TRBV4-2
j_call: TRBJ2-1
cdr3_aa: CASSQSGTYNEQFF
cdr3_nt: TGTGCCAGCAGCCAAAGCGGGACCTACAATGAGCAGTTCTTC

clone_size: -
d_call: TRBD1
v_call: TRBV5-1
j_call: TRBJ2-5
cdr3_aa: CASSIIPGQGVLGEQYF
cdr3_nt: TGCGCCAGCAGCATTATCCCGGGACAGGGAGTATTGGGGGAGCAGTACTTC

clone_size: -
d_call: TRBD1
v_call: TRBV2
j_call: TRBJ1-5
cdr3_aa: CASSEVRDRSNQPQHF
cdr3_nt: TGTGCCAGCAGTGAAGTCCGGGACAGGAGCAATCAGCCCCAGCATTTT

clone_size: -
d_call: -
v_call: TRBV4-2
j_call: TRBJ2-7
cdr3_aa: CASSQGDFGEQYF
cdr3_nt: TGTGCCAGCAGCCAAGGGGACTTCGGCGAGCAGTACTTC

clone_size: once
d_call: -
v_call: TRBV4-3
j_call: TRBJ1-2
cdr3_aa: CASSRTSGVDGYTF
cdr3_nt: TGCGCCAGCAGCCGAACTTCAGGGGTAGATGGCTACACCTTC

clone_size: few
d_call: TRBD2
v_call: TRBV29-1
j_call: TRBJ2-7
cdr3_aa: CSVEGTSGGSNEQYF
cdr3_nt: TGCAGCGTTGAAGGGACTAGCGGGGGGTCCAACGAGCAGTACTTC

clone_size: -
d_call: TRBD1
v_call: TRBV7-9
j_call: TRBJ2-3
cdr3_aa: CASSPWDRDTDTQYF
cdr3_nt: TGTGCCAGCAGCCCGTGGGACAGGGATACAGATACGCAGTATTTT

clone_size: -
d_call: TRBD2
v_call: TRBV27
j_call: TRBJ2-3
cdr3_aa: CASTGGRPDTQYF
cdr3_nt: TGTGCCAGCACGGGGGGGCGGCCAGATACGCAGTATTTT

clone_size: few
d_call: TRBD1
v_call: TRBV5-1
j_call: TRBJ1-1
cdr3_aa: CASSLGQSRTEAFF
cdr3_nt: TGTGCCAGCAGCTTGGGACAGTCCCGCACTGAAGCTTTCTTT

clone_size: -
d_call: TRBD2
v_call: TRBV27
j_call: TRBJ2-1
cdr3_aa: CASSPTYSGRAYNEQFF
cdr3_nt: TGTGCCAGCAGCCCGACTTATAGCGGGAGAGCCTACAATGAGCAGTTCTTC

clone_size: -
d_call: TRBD2
v_call: TRBV19
j_call: TRBJ2-7
cdr3_aa: CASTATSGSYEQYF
cdr3_nt: TGTGCCAGTACTGCGACTAGCGGCTCCTACGAGCAGTACTTC

clone_size: -
d_call: -
v_call: TRBV29-1
j_call: TRBJ2-6
cdr3_aa: CSVEGGRLDSGANVLTF
cdr3_nt: TGCAGCGTCGAGGGGGGGAGGCTTGACTCTGGGGCCAACGTCCTGACTTTC

clone_size: few
d_call: -
v_call: TRBV9
j_call: TRBJ2-1
cdr3_aa: CASSVGSTEQFF
cdr3_nt: TGTGCCAGCAGCGTAGGGAGCACTGAGCAGTTCTTC

clone_size: few
d_call: TRBD1
v_call: TRBV28
j_call: TRBJ2-5
cdr3_aa: CASSLLGTAQETQYF
cdr3_nt: TGTGCCAGCAGTTTGCTGGGGACAGCCCAAGAGACCCAGTACTTC

clone_size: -
d_call: TRBD1
v_call: TRBV11-3
j_call: TRBJ2-2
cdr3_aa: CASSGSQGADGELFF
cdr3_nt: TGTGCCAGCAGCGGGAGTCAGGGGGCGGACGGGGAGCTGTTTTTT

clone_size: -
d_call: -
v_call: TRBV4-3
j_call: TRBJ1-6
cdr3_aa: CASSQEWRSPLHF
cdr3_nt: TGCGCCAGCAGCCAAGAGTGGAGATCACCCCTCCACTTT

clone_size: -
d_call: -
v_call: TRBV28
j_call: TRBJ2-3
cdr3_aa: CATGGTGTDTQYF
cdr3_nt: TGTGCCACCGGAGGTACTGGCACAGATACGCAGTATTTT

clone_size: -
d_call: -
v_call: TRBV7-2
j_call: TRBJ1-6
cdr3_aa: CASSLDSGWAYNSPLHF
cdr3_nt: TGTGCCAGCAGCTTAGATTCGGGGTGGGCATATAATTCACCCCTCCACTTT

clone_size: -
d_call: TRBD1
v_call: TRBV18
j_call: TRBJ2-7
cdr3_aa: CASSPTGTAYEQYF
cdr3_nt: TGTGCCAGCTCACCGACCGGGACAGCTTACGAGCAGTACTTC

clone_size: -
d_call: TRBD1
v_call: TRBV5-1
j_call: TRBJ2-7
cdr3_aa: CASSFLQGVPGEQYF
cdr3_nt: TGCGCCAGCAGCTTCCTACAGGGGGTCCCGGGCGAGCAGTACTTC

clone_size: -
d_call: TRBD1
v_call: TRBV6-6
j_call: TRBJ2-7
cdr3_aa: CASSRTGYYEQYF
cdr3_nt: TGTGCCAGCTCCAGGACAGGCTACTACGAGCAGTACTTC

clone_size: -
d_call: -
v_call: TRBV7-2
j_call: TRBJ2-7
cdr3_aa: CASSSGFASAYEQYF
cdr3_nt: TGTGCCAGCAGCTCCGGGTTTGCCAGCGCCTACGAGCAGTACTTC

clone_size: once
d_call: TRBD1
v_call: TRBV19
j_call: TRBJ1-4
cdr3_aa: CASSSTGFEKLFF
cdr3_nt: TGTGCCAGTTCCTCGACAGGGTTTGAAAAACTGTTTTTT

clone_size: -
d_call: TRBD1
v_call: TRBV18
j_call: TRBJ1-4
cdr3_aa: CASSPPGQGQEKLFF
cdr3_nt: TGTGCCAGCTCACCACCGGGACAGGGACAGGAAAAACTGTTTTTT

clone_size: -
d_call: -
v_call: TRBV4-3
j_call: TRBJ2-1
cdr3_aa: CASSQGTNNEQFF
cdr3_nt: TGCGCCAGCAGCCAAGGGACAAACAATGAGCAGTTCTTC

clone_size: once
d_call: -
v_call: TRBV4-3
j_call: TRBJ1-5
cdr3_aa: CASSQDVSQPQHF
cdr3_nt: TGCGCCAGCAGCCAAGATGTTAGCCAGCCCCAGCATTTT

clone_size: -
d_call: -
v_call: TRBV6-5
j_call: TRBJ1-2
cdr3_aa: CASSYSPENYGYTF
cdr3_nt: TGTGCCAGCAGTTACTCGCCAGAAAACTATGGCTACACCTTC

clone_size: -
d_call: -
v_call: TRBV9
j_call: TRBJ1-5
cdr3_aa: CASSAGLWQPQHF
cdr3_nt: TGTGCCAGCAGCGCGGGGTTATGGCAGCCCCAGCATTTT

clone_size: -
d_call: TRBD1
v_call: TRBV28
j_call: TRBJ2-7
cdr3_aa: CASSKALGGSGEQYF
cdr3_nt: TGTGCCAGCAGTAAGGCACTAGGGGGCTCGGGCGAGCAGTACTTC

clone_size: -
d_call: TRBD1
v_call: TRBV9
j_call: TRBJ2-2
cdr3_aa: CASSVTGTGAGELFF
cdr3_nt: TGTGCCAGCAGCGTCACCGGGACAGGGGCCGGGGAGCTGTTTTTT

clone_size: -
d_call: TRBD1
v_call: TRBV19
j_call: TRBJ1-5
cdr3_aa: CASSIGTGGYDQPQHF
cdr3_nt: TGTGCCAGTAGTATTGGGACAGGGGGCTATGATCAGCCCCAGCATTTT

clone_size: -
d_call: TRBD1
v_call: TRBV28
j_call: TRBJ1-3
cdr3_aa: CASSPTGSSGNTIYF
cdr3_nt: TGTGCCAGCAGTCCGACAGGGAGCTCTGGAAACACCATATATTTT

clone_size: once
d_call: -
v_call: TRBV28
j_call: TRBJ2-7
cdr3_aa: CASSPGSSYEQYF
cdr3_nt: TGTGCCAGCAGCCCTGGTAGCTCCTACGAGCAGTACTTC

clone_size: -
d_call: -
v_call: TRBV7-8
j_call: TRBJ1-4
cdr3_aa: CASRNSNGNEKLFF
cdr3_nt: TGTGCCAGCAGAAACAGTAATGGTAATGAAAAACTGTTTTTT

clone_size: -
d_call: -
v_call: TRBV30
j_call: TRBJ1-2
cdr3_aa: CAWSQSGTLNGYTF
cdr3_nt: TGTGCCTGGAGTCAATCCGGGACACTTAATGGCTACACCTTC

clone_size: -
d_call: TRBD1
v_call: TRBV9
j_call: TRBJ1-6
cdr3_aa: CASSVTGVTNSPLHF
cdr3_nt: TGTGCCAGCAGCGTAACAGGGGTCACGAATTCACCCCTCCACTTT

clone_size: -
d_call: -
v_call: TRBV7-2
j_call: TRBJ2-6
cdr3_aa: CASSRDPGSSGANVLTF
cdr3_nt: TGTGCCAGCAGCCGAGACCCGGGTAGCTCTGGGGCCAACGTCCTGACTTTC

clone_size: -
d_call: -
v_call: TRBV4-1
j_call: TRBJ2-1
cdr3_aa: CASTPRVSRNNEQFF
cdr3_nt: TGCGCCAGCACCCCCCGGGTTAGCCGAAACAATGAGCAGTTCTTC